The 25 T cell receptor beta chains below were found in one sample sequenced in a study of beta chain features in type 1 diabetes (dated by TCRdb to the late 2010s). The library was built by means of the immunoSEQ multiplex PCR assay. The High Capacity cDNA Reverse Transcription Kit was used to reverse transcribe all of the isolated RNA, meaning that expressed TCRB transcripts were what got sequenced. TCRdb took over this immuneACCESS table, retaining in-frame rearrangements with V and J assigned. Such tables are incomplete; in checked studies, under half of the missing clones stem from an unresolved V gene, and the remainder is unexplained. This sample has hundreds of thousands of clones in its table, and around 15% of those were observed once. The ten largest account for 0.09% to 0.095% of the sample. Material: naive CD4+ T cells from blood. This specimen's cell subset or site label, per the study, means: true naive CD4+ T cells. The receptors derive from a man younger than 35 in good health.

This chain joins TRBV29-1 and TRBJ1-2; 7 bases agree with TRBD1. The CDR3 covers 13 residues. CDR1 and CDR2 (germline): SQVTM, ANQGSEA. Losses at the gene ends were 4 bases for V and 2 bases for J; bases not matched to a gene: 4. CDR3 DNA: TGCAGCGTTGGCGCAGGGGGGAACTATGGCTACACCTTC. Translated, it gives CSVGAGGNYGYTF. The variable domain in full, completed from reference TRBV29-1 and TRBJ1-2, reads SAVISQKPSRDICQRGTSLTIQCQVDSQVTMMFWYRQQPGQSLTLIATANQGSEATYESGFVIDKFPISRPNLTFSTLTVSNMSPEDSSIYLCSVGAGGNYGYTFGSGTRLTVV.

J is TRBJ2-1 and V is TRBV28; D unclear. Trimming removed 7 bases from V and 2 bases from J, with 15 bases in between. CDR1 and CDR2 (germline): MDHEN, SYDVKM. This CDR3 has 15 residues. The DNA for the CDR3 is TGTGCCAGCATTAAGGGTGGGGTGGCCTACAATGAGCAGTTCTTC. This codes for CASIKGGVAYNEQFF.

This clone was counted only a few times. This chain joins TRBV27 and TRBJ2-7, with 10 bases identical to TRBD1. The CDR3 extends over 14 amino acids. Trimming at V came to 6 bases and at J to 2 bases, leaving 4 bases not matched to a gene. Per the germline V gene, CDR1 is MNHEY and CDR2 is SMNVEV (reference sequence). Written as DNA, the CDR3 is TGTGCCAGCAGGGGGACAGGGGAGACCTACGAGCAGTACTTC. It translates to CASRGTGETYEQYF.

V gene TRBV27 combines with J gene TRBJ2-3; no firm D call. From germline, CDR1 is MNHEY and CDR2 SMNVEV (reference sequence). The CDR3 spans 16 residues. V lost 7 bases and J 2 bases, leaving 19 bases between the germline ends. The CDR3 reads CASKSPLERVTDTQYF. The CDR3 DNA reads TGTGCCAGCAAGTCCCCCTTAGAAAGGGTCACAGATACGCAGTATTTT.

V and J are TRBV2 and TRBJ1-5; D uncertain. This CDR3 has 15 amino acids. Germline V lookup: CDR1 SNHLY, CDR2 FYNNEI. The V and J ends lost 3 bases and 0 bases respectively, with 9 bases between them. This CDR3 is CASSDWGFSNQPQHF. CDR3 bases: TGTGCCAGCAGTGATTGGGGATTTAGCAATCAGCCCCAGCATTTT.

The chain is built from TRBV6-6 and TRBJ1-2; no reliable D call. CDR3 length: 14 residues. Germline V lookup: CDR1 MNHNY, CDR2 SVGAGI (reference sequence). V lost 8 bases, J lost 6 bases, and 19 bases lay in between. The CDR3 reads CASSKEGSPHGYTF. The CDR3 DNA reads TGTGCCAGCTCAAAAGAAGGCAGCCCCCATGGCTACACCTTC.

This clone was picked up a small number of times. The rearrangement uses TRBV28 and TRBJ1-1, with a possible D match to TRBD1 (5 bases). The germline V gene encodes CDR1 MDHEN and CDR2 SYDVKM. This CDR3 region has 13 residues. Trimming took off 10 bases at V and 4 bases at J, with 16 bases between the two ends. CDR3 DNA sequence: TGTGCCACTTTTCAGGGAGTGTCCACTGAAGCTTTCTTT. Translated: CATFQGVSTEAFF.

This clone was counted between two and nine times. The V call is TRBV5-4, the J call TRBJ2-2; D perhaps matches TRBD2 (5 bases). V lost 0 bases, J lost 7 bases, and 10 bases lay in between. The length of the CDR3 is 14 residues. Looked up from germline, CDR1 is SGHNT and CDR2 is YYREEE (reference sequence). DNA for the CDR3: TGTGCCAGCAGCTTGGCAGGTCGGGACGGGGAGCTGTTTTTT. It specifies CASSLAGRDGELFF.

This clone turned up a few times. The V and J genes are TRBV19 and TRBJ2-1; perhaps TRBD2 as D (6 bases). CDR1 and CDR2 from the germline V gene are LNHDA and SQIVND (reference sequence). V lost 7 bases to trimming and J lost 6 bases, with 22 bases between them. CDR3 length equals 16 residues. CDR3 bases: TGTGCCAGTAATCGTAACCGGGACGCGGGGATCAATGAGCAGTTCTTC. It translates to CASNRNRDAGINEQFF.

This clone was counted between two and nine times. The rearrangement uses TRBV14 and TRBJ2-7; 8 nucleotides agree with TRBD1. Germline V gene data show CDR1 as SGHDN and CDR2 as FVKESK. The CDR3 sequence is 15 residues long. V gave up 4 bases and J gave up 1 base; unmatched junction bases: 6. CDR3 nucleotide sequence: TGTGCCAGCAGCCGAGGGACAGGACTATCCTACGAGCAGTACTTC. Residues: CASSRGTGLSYEQYF.

The sample holds a few counts of this clone. This sequence joins TRBV6-5 and TRBJ2-2; no reliable D call. The length of the CDR3 is 13 residues. V lost 8 bases and J 3 bases, leaving 10 bases between the germline ends. Germline assignment: CDR1 MNHEY and CDR2 SVGAGI. The CDR3: CASRRTDTGELFF. The CDR3 DNA reads as TGTGCCAGCCGACGAACGGACACCGGGGAGCTGTTTTTT.

Details on this clone: Other DNA sequences in the sample encode the same CDR3. The chain joins TRBV28 to TRBJ1-5; TRBD1 is a possible D gene (5 bases). Deletions cut 5 bases from V and 7 bases from J, with 18 bases between. The CDR3 loop spans 15 amino acids. Germline CDR1 reads MDHEN; CDR2 reads SYDVKM. The chain's CDR3 is CASSSTGRTAQPQHF. Here the CDR3 DNA reads TGTGCCAGCAGTAGCACAGGTAGGACTGCGCAGCCCCAGCATTTT.

The chain links TRBV6-5 to TRBJ1-1; D unresolved. V was pared by 7 bases and J by 1 base, with 10 bases between. Germline V lookup: CDR1 MNHEY, CDR2 SVGAGI. The CDR3 is made up of 13 amino acids. The CDR3 region has the DNA TGTGCCAGCACTTTCTCTCGGAACACTGAAGCTTTCTTT. This encodes CASTFSRNTEAFF.

This chain connects TRBV7-9 to TRBJ2-3, with a tentative D call TRBD2 (6 bases). The CDR3 is 14 residues long. Germline V lookup: CDR1 SEHNR, CDR2 FQNEAQ (reference sequence). V dropped 5 bases and J dropped 0 bases, with 9 bases sitting between them. CDR3: CASSRSGSTDTQYF. Written as DNA, the CDR3 is TGTGCCAGCAGCCGAAGCGGGAGCACAGATACGCAGTATTTT.

V and J are TRBV1 and TRBJ1-1. TRBV1 constitutes a pseudogene. The CDR3 loop spans 13 amino acids. The CDR3 spells CTSTPVPNTEAFF. In DNA form, the CDR3 reads TGCACCAGCACCCCCGTTCCGAACACTGAAGCTTTCTTT.

The chain recombines TRBV28 with TRBJ2-2, with TRBD1 identical over 8 bases. After removal of 3 bases from V and 7 bases from J, the junction contained 7 bases not matched to a gene. This CDR3 contains 15 residues. CDR1 is MDHEN and CDR2 is SYDVKM in the germline V gene. The CDR3 here is CASSFPGQGGGELFF. CDR3 nucleotide sequence: TGTGCCAGCAGTTTCCCCGGACAGGGAGGCGGGGAGCTGTTTTTT.

This clone has just a few counts. The rearrangement joins TRBV5-4 to TRBJ2-1; 8 nucleotides align to TRBD2. Germline CDR1 and CDR2: SGHNT and YYREEE (reference sequence). The CDR3 spans 16 residues. Trimming cost V 4 bases and J 4 bases; bases outside gene matches: 10. The CDR3 DNA sequence: TGTGCCAGCAGCGTTCAAAGCGGGAGAGGGTACAATGAGCAGTTCTTC. Its translation: CASSVQSGRGYNEQFF. Drawing the rest from reference TRBV5-4 and TRBJ2-1, the complete variable domain is ETGVTQSPTHLIKTRGQQVTLRCSSQSGHNTVSWYQQALGQGPQFIFQYYREEENGRGNFPPRFSGLQFPNYSSELNVNALELDDSALYLCASSVQSGRGYNEQFFGPGTRLTVL.

This clone was counted a single time. V usage is TRBV18 and J usage is TRBJ2-7; possible D gene TRBD2, 5 bases. V lost 0 bases and J lost 6, with 18 bases in between. The CDR3 consists of 16 residues. Per the germline V gene, CDR1 is KGHSH and CDR2 is LQKENI. Here the CDR3 reads CASSPPGWTGIGEQYF. CDR3 coding DNA: TGTGCCAGCTCACCACCGGGGTGGACTGGAATCGGCGAGCAGTACTTC.

The chain uses TRBV6-4 and TRBJ1-5; no definite D call. Germline CDR1 MRHNA, CDR2 SNTAGT. The V gene lost 0 bases and the J gene lost 1 base, with 19 bases spanning the gap. This CDR3 has 19 residues. The CDR3 region has the DNA TGTGCCAGCAGTGACTCGATACCACGACCCTCCCGCAGCAATCAGCCCCAGCATTTT. It codes for CASSDSIPRPSRSNQPQHF.

This clone has more than one count but fewer than ten. This chain joins TRBV7-6 and TRBJ1-1; D ambiguous. The V end was cut by 3 bases, the J end by 11 bases, with 13 bases between. The CDR3 is 12 amino acids. Germline values: CDR1 SGHVS, CDR2 FNYEAQ. The CDR3 protein is CASSFHAGEAFF. The CDR3 nucleotides are TGTGCCAGCAGCTTCCATGCGGGTGAGGCTTTCTTT.

CDR3 DNA sequence: TGCGCCAGCAGCCAAGAGGACAGGGGGTTGTACAATGAGCAGTTCTTC. Amino acid sequence: CASSQEDRGLYNEQFF. The rearrangement uses TRBV4-3 and TRBJ2-1, with 10 bases matching TRBD1. With V trimmed by 0 bases and J by 4 bases, 3 bases remained unmatched. The length of the CDR3 is 16 residues. CDR1 is LGHNA and CDR2 is YSLEER in the germline V gene.

The chain has TRBV5-1 and TRBJ2-1, with no clear D. The germline CDR1 and CDR2 sequences are SGHRS and YFSETQ. Trimming took off 0 bases at V and 8 bases at J, with 3 bases between the two ends. The CDR3 totals 11 residues. CDR3 loop: CASSLDYEQFF. CDR3 in DNA: TGCGCCAGCAGCTTGGACTATGAGCAGTTCTTC. Filled out from reference TRBV5-1 and TRBJ2-1, the complete variable domain reads KAGVTQTPRYLIKTRGQQVTLSCSPISGHRSVSWYQQTPGQGLQFLFEYFSETQRNKGNFPGRFSGRQFSNSRSEMNVSTLELGDSALYLCASSLDYEQFFGPGTRLTVL.

The genes are TRBV7-2 and TRBJ1-3; 8 nucleotides line up with TRBD1. Germline CDR1 reads SGHTA; CDR2 reads FQGNSA. J lost 3 bases, V lost 8 bases, and 6 bases had no gene match. The CDR3 length is 14 residues. CDR3 sequence (DNA): TGTGCCAGCCTGGGACAGGTCTTTGGAAACACCATATATTTT. This codes for CASLGQVFGNTIYF.

This clone was recorded a few times. The chain links TRBV19 to TRBJ2-1; D is undetermined. Trimming removed 6 bases from V and 3 bases from J, with 12 bases in between. The CDR3 has 14 residues. The germline CDR1 and CDR2 sequences are LNHDA and SQIVND (reference sequence). The CDR3 is CASRPRQDYNEQFF. For the CDR3, the DNA is TGTGCCAGTAGGCCGCGGCAGGACTACAATGAGCAGTTCTTC.

The CDR3 coding sequence is TGTGCCAGCAGCGTAGCATGGCGGGGGGCCTACAATGAGCAGTTCTTC. Residues: CASSVAWRGAYNEQFF. The rearrangement joins TRBV9 to TRBJ2-1; 8 bases fit TRBD2. Germline V lookup: CDR1 SGDLS, CDR2 YYNGEE. V dropped 0 bases and J dropped 2; count of bases not matched to a gene: 4. The CDR3 contains 16 residues.